This T cell receptor (beta chain) comes out of a study of blood T cell repertoires in COVID-19. Study-level background: Whether acute or convalescent, the COVID-19 samples came from the United States, Italy and Spain. The cDNA or gDNA used as material had been derived from T cells, B-cell-depleted T cells, or PBMCs.

Original data processing: How many nucleated cells were present was estimated from reference gene primer amplification. TCRdb's table, derived via immunoSEQ multiplex PCR, lists solely in-frame clones and lacks some. V, J and clone size are those of that table, while D and trimming were read from the DNA. The sample shows about 36,000 clones, over 75% of them seen only once. Germline V gene sequence: CDR1 LGHNA, CDR2 YSLEER. The CDR3 consists of 16 residues. Trimming cost V 4 bases and J 6 bases, with 22 bases left between them. This TCR derives from a human donor in a cohort sampled during active or convalescent COVID-19. The donor label of this sample is uncertain. This chain joins TRBV4-3 and TRBJ2-7; a possible D gene is TRBD1 (6 bases). The sequenced sample consisted of peripheral blood. CDR3 in amino acids: CASSPVGGGVGIEQYF. The DNA of the CDR3 is TGCGCCAGCAGCCCGGTAGGGGGTGGGGTGGGGATCGAGCAGTACTTC.